The 18 T cell receptor beta chains given below trace back to one sample, sequenced in a study of blood T cell dynamics during melanoma immunotherapy. Time point given: pre-treatment baseline. Data came from immunoSEQ multiplex PCR; TCRdb stores just in-frame clones and leaves some out. The sample consists of over 10,000 clones, about 81% of them appearing once. Material: blood, obtained from a patient treated with checkpoint blockade. Source of these receptors: a human donor with melanoma.

The genes are TRBV5-1 and TRBJ2-5; D not resolved. Trimming removed 0 bases from V and 3 bases from J, with 3 bases in between. The length of the CDR3 is 12 residues. In germline, CDR1 is SGHRS, CDR2 YFSETQ. The CDR3 DNA sequence: TGCGCCAGCAGCTTGGGGGAAGAGACCCAGTACTTC. Its protein is CASSLGEETQYF.

Worth noting for this clone: At one boundary the junction diverges from the germline segment, which might be a read error. The rearrangement links TRBV2 to TRBJ2-1; 9 bases map to TRBD1. The CDR3 has 15 amino acids. Germline V CDR1 and CDR2: SNHLY, FYNNEI. For the CDR3, the DNA is TGTGCCAGCAGCGAAGACAGGGGGGGCTACAATGAGCAGTTCTTC. Its translation is CASSEDRGGYNEQFF.

This chain connects TRBV12-5 to TRBJ1-2; D is perhaps TRBD1 (6 bases). The CDR3 spans 13 residues. Germline CDR1 reads LGHNT; CDR2 reads FRNRAP. The V end was cut by 5 bases, the J end by 4 bases, with 11 bases between. The CDR3, as DNA: TGTGCTAGTGGTCCGGACAGCTCCTATGGCTACACCTTC. Translation: CASGPDSSYGYTF.

This clone is large within its sample. The chain uses TRBV28 and TRBJ1-1; D possibly corresponds to TRBD1 (5 bases). Germline-derived CDR1 and CDR2 are MDHEN and SYDVKM. This CDR3 comprises 17 residues. The ends were cut back, 5 bases at V and 1 base at J, with 20 bases in the middle. The CDR3, as DNA: TGTGCCAGCAGTCACCGGGACTCAGGGAGGGCGAACACTGAAGCTTTCTTT. Protein sequence: CASSHRDSGRANTEAFF.

J is TRBJ2-5 and V is TRBV7-7; 9 bases match TRBD1. TRBJ2-7 matches the DNA end more closely, so the J call is doubtful. CDR3 size: 13 residues. In germline, CDR1 is SSHAT, CDR2 FNYEAQ (reference sequence). CDR3 protein: CAGHRGLSYEQYF. The DNA for the CDR3 is TGTGCTGGGCACAGGGGGCTTTCCTACGAGCAGTACTTC.

The V and J genes are TRBV28 and TRBJ1-1, with TRBD1 matching over 7 bases. The V segment lost 6 bases and the J segment 12 bases; nucleotides outside the gene matches: 19. Per the germline V gene, CDR1 is MDHEN and CDR2 is SYDVKM. The CDR3 covers 15 residues. CDR3 loop: CASSSPDRVYVESFF. CDR3 in DNA: TGTGCCAGCAGCTCACCCGACAGGGTTTATGTCGAATCTTTCTTT.

The CDR3 DNA sequence: TGTGCCAGCAGCGTTAATGATTTGGCGGGGGAGCTGTTTTTT. It is translated as CASSVNDLAGELFF. The chain combines TRBV5-5 with TRBJ2-2; D is undetermined. Germline CDR1 reads SGHKS; CDR2 reads YYEKEE (reference sequence). This CDR3 is 14 amino acids long. V lost 4 bases and J 8 bases, leaving 15 bases between the germline ends.

The chain carries TRBV2 and TRBJ1-1, with a possible D match to TRBD1 (6 bases). Per the germline V gene, CDR1 is SNHLY and CDR2 is FYNNEI. Trimming took 3 bases from V and 1 from J, leaving 9 bases between them. The CDR3 covers 14 residues. The CDR3 is CASSERGGNTEAFF. In DNA, the CDR3 is TGTGCCAGCAGTGAGAGAGGGGGGAACACTGAAGCTTTCTTT.

This chain uses TRBV30 with TRBJ2-7; 11 bases agree with TRBD2. Trimming cost V 4 bases and J 7 bases; bases outside gene matches: 12. From germline, CDR1 is GTSNPN and CDR2 SVGIG (reference sequence). The CDR3 has 15 residues. CDR3 region: CAWTQRGSGRDEQYF. In DNA form, the CDR3 reads TGTGCCTGGACCCAGCGCGGTAGCGGGAGGGATGAGCAGTACTTC.

With respect to this clone: The junction departs from germline at one end; a sequencing error may be responsible. The rearrangement links TRBV7-2 to TRBJ1-6; TRBD1 aligns across 9 bases. Looked up from germline, CDR1 is SGHTA and CDR2 is FQGNSA. The CDR3 has 14 residues. The CDR3 DNA reads as TGTGTCAGCAGCCCGGGACAGGGAGATTCACCCCTCCACTTT. Its translation is CVSSPGQGDSPLHF.

The chain employs TRBV29-1 and TRBJ1-1, with TRBD1 matching 7 bases. V lost 7 bases, J lost 5 bases, and 13 bases stayed unmatched. Germline values: CDR1 SQVTM, CDR2 ANQGSEA. The CDR3 is 14 residues long. The CDR3 DNA is TGCAGCGCCGGAAAGACAGGGAGTATAACTGAAGCTTTCTTT. It yields the protein CSAGKTGSITEAFF.

This clone was detected a few times. V usage is TRBV9 and J usage is TRBJ1-2, with D possibly being TRBD1 (5 bases). Trimming stripped 3 bases from V and 2 bases from J, with 14 bases between. Germline lookup yields CDR1 SGDLS and CDR2 YYNGEE. This CDR3 region has 15 residues. The CDR3 sequence is CASSAGAATNYGYTF. DNA for the CDR3: TGTGCCAGCAGCGCTGGGGCGGCCACCAACTATGGCTACACCTTC. The full variable domain, completed using reference TRBV9 and TRBJ1-2, is DSGVTQTPKHLITATGQRVTLRCSPRSGDLSVYWYQQSLDQGLQFLIQYYNGEERAKGNILERFSAQQFPDLHSELNLSSLELGDSALYFCASSAGAATNYGYTFGSGTRLTVV.

Concerning this clone itself: Germline is not matched at one junction end, which may reflect a read error. The rearrangement joins TRBV5-6 to TRBJ1-4; unclear D gene. CDR1 and CDR2 (germline): SGHDT, YYEEEE. CDR3 size: 14 residues. The CDR3 DNA reads TGTGCCAGCAGCTTGCTTCGGACTACTGAAAAACTGTTTTTT. Residues: CASSLLRTTEKLFF.

The chain couples TRBV7-8 to TRBJ1-2; 12 bases are a match to TRBD1. Trimming took 3 bases from V and 4 from J; bases not matched to a gene: 6. From germline, CDR1 is SGHVS and CDR2 FQNEAQ. This CDR3 has 16 amino acids. The DNA of the CDR3 is TGTGCCAGCAGCTTTACCGGGACAGGGGGCGGCTATGGCTACACCTTC. The encoded protein is CASSFTGTGGGYGYTF.

This rearrangement joins TRBV28 to TRBJ2-5; 7 nucleotides agree with TRBD1. The CDR3 consists of 13 residues. V shed 7 bases, J shed 5 bases, and the junction held 7 bases outside the gene matches. From germline, CDR1 is MDHEN and CDR2 SYDVKM. In DNA form, the CDR3 reads TGTGCCAGCACCTTACAGGGGCTTGAGACCCAGTACTTC. This translates into CASTLQGLETQYF.

This clone was seen just once. The chain carries TRBV11-3 and TRBJ1-1; TRBD1 matches 9 bases. Germline V gene lookup returns CDR1 SGHNT and CDR2 YENEEA. The CDR3 length is 14 residues. Trimming at V came to 4 bases and at J to 8 bases, leaving 8 bases not matched to a gene. This CDR3 is CASSSRFGTGEAFF. CDR3 coding DNA: TGTGCCAGCAGCTCTAGATTCGGGACAGGGGAAGCTTTCTTT.

This clone was observed once. The chain joins TRBV6-1 to TRBJ2-3; maybe TRBD2 (5 bases). V lost 7 bases, J lost 4 bases, and 18 bases lay in between. The CDR3 extends over 15 amino acids. Germline V gene sequence: CDR1 MNHNS, CDR2 SASEGT. CDR3 residues: CASTHRDAHPDTQYF. DNA for the CDR3: TGTGCCAGCACCCACCGGGATGCACATCCAGATACGCAGTATTTT.

Only a few counts were recorded for this clone. The chain couples TRBV29-1 to TRBJ1-3, with unresolved D. The CDR3 runs 11 residues. The ends were cut back, 5 bases at V and 3 bases at J, with 5 bases in the middle. Germline CDR1 SQVTM, CDR2 ANQGSEA. The DNA of the CDR3 is TGCAGCGTTATCAGTGGAAACACCATATATTTT. As protein: CSVISGNTIYF.